Listed below are T cell receptor beta chains from one sample, sequenced in a study of cytomegalovirus exposure and HLA in healthy donors. Profiled with immunoSEQ multiplex PCR; TCRdb holds only in-frame clones, not every one. The repertoire consists of around 150,000 clones, with 55% to 80% occurring once and the leading ten covering 2.4%. Sequenced material: PBMCs. The receptors come from a woman aged 40-49 years in good health and CMV-seronegative. The CDR3 runs from the conserved cysteine through the conserved F or W. The D gene is left open where the match is weak. A row's size may be missing; if present it is once, few, many or a size class.

>TRBV7-3|TRBD1|TRBJ1-6|.|15
CASSLLGQGNSPLHF
TGTGCCAGCAGCCTGCTCGGACAGGGAAATTCACCCCTCCACTTT
>TRBV5-1|TRBD1|TRBJ1-1|.|14
CASRGGDRDTEAFF
TGCGCCAGCAGGGGAGGGGACAGGGACACTGAAGCTTTCTTT
>TRBV6-5|.|TRBJ1-1|.|14
CATTLGGTNTEAFF
TGTGCCACCACCCTGGGGGGGACGAACACTGAAGCTTTCTTT
>TRBV12-5|TRBD2|TRBJ2-2|.|16
CASASDGTRNTGELFF
TGTGCTAGTGCCTCCGACGGGACTAGAAACACCGGGGAGCTGTTTTTT
>TRBV9|.|TRBJ1-1|.|15
CASSVGGLGRTEAFF
TGTGCCAGCAGCGTTGGAGGGCTGGGGAGGACTGAAGCTTTCTTT
>TRBV10-3|.|TRBJ1-1|.|13
CAIRPQGQTEAFF
TGTGCCATCAGACCTCAGGGGCAGACTGAAGCTTTCTTT
>TRBV5-1|.|TRBJ1-1|.|14
CASSSTSWSTEAFF
TGCGCCAGCAGCTCCACCTCATGGTCCACTGAAGCCTTCTTT
>TRBV7-9|.|TRBJ2-1|.|14
CASSTRPGYNEQFF
TGTGCCAGCAGCACAAGGCCGGGGTACAATGAGCAGTTCTTC
>TRBV7-9|.|TRBJ2-3|.|15
CASALGGGATDTQYF
TGTGCCAGCGCCTTAGGAGGGGGGGCGACAGATACGCAGTATTTT
>TRBV2|.|TRBJ2-1|.|13
CASSEDSYNEQFF
TGTGCCAGCAGTGAGGACAGCTACAATGAGCAGTTCTTC
>TRBV30|.|TRBJ2-7|.|12
CAWTPGSYEQYF
TGTGCCTGGACGCCCGGGTCCTACGAGCAGTACTTC
>TRBV5-5|TRBD1|TRBJ1-4|.|15
CASSITGTDNEKLFF
TGTGCCAGCAGCATAACCGGGACAGATAATGAAAAACTGTTTTTT
>TRBV9|TRBD1|TRBJ1-1|few|15
CASSKAGGTDTEAFF
TGTGCCAGCAGCAAAGCAGGGGGTACGGACACTGAAGCTTTCTTT
>TRBV2|TRBD1|TRBJ2-7|.|12
CASSPPGGEQYF
TGTGCCAGCAGTCCACCAGGGGGCGAGCAGTACTTC
>TRBV19|TRBD2|TRBJ2-2|.|15
CASSKPGGLTGELFF
TGTGCCAGTAGTAAACCGGGGGGGCTGACCGGGGAGCTGTTTTTT
>TRBV5-1|TRBD1|TRBJ1-4|.|15
CASSRSTGFGEKLFF
TGCGCCAGCAGCCGATCGACAGGGTTCGGTGAAAAACTGTTTTTT
>TRBV6-1|TRBD1|TRBJ1-2|few|14
CASRVGQGPYGYTF
TGTGCCAGCAGGGTTGGACAGGGACCCTATGGCTACACCTTC
>TRBV19|.|TRBJ1-5|few|15
CASRWTVYSNQPQHF
TGTGCCAGTAGGTGGACAGTTTATAGCAATCAGCCCCAGCATTTT
>TRBV30|.|TRBJ2-7|.|12
CAPPRGRGEQYF
TGTGCCCCCCCCCGAGGGCGCGGCGAGCAGTACTTC
>TRBV7-8|TRBD1|TRBJ1-5|.|14
CASSQTGGAGPQHF
TGTGCCAGCAGTCAGACAGGGGGCGCGGGGCCCCAGCATTTT
>TRBV5-4|.|TRBJ2-5|.|15
CASSLGGSVPETQYF
TGTGCCAGCAGCTTGGGAGGCAGTGTTCCAGAGACCCAGTACTTC
>TRBV5-1|TRBD1|TRBJ2-2|few|16
CASRATGDANTGELFF
TGCGCCAGCAGGGCGACAGGGGACGCGAACACCGGGGAGCTGTTTTTT
>TRBV5-1|.|TRBJ2-7|.|13
CASSLGAPGEQYF
TGCGCCAGCAGCTTGGGGGCGCCTGGGGAGCAGTACTTC
>TRBV18|.|TRBJ1-4|.|14
CASGRGTDNEKLFF
TGTGCCAGCGGGCGCGGGACGGATAATGAAAAACTGTTTTTT
>TRBV6-6|.|TRBJ1-1|.|16
CASSLPQGTLNTEAFF
TGTGCCAGCAGCTTACCTCAGGGAACACTGAACACTGAAGCTTTCTTT
>TRBV7-3|.|TRBJ2-1|.|13
CASSSSSYNEQFF
TGTGCCAGCAGCTCCAGCTCCTACAATGAGCAGTTCTTC
>TRBV5-4|.|TRBJ1-2|few|15
CASSLLGGTNYGYTF
TGTGCCAGCAGCTTGCTAGGCGGGACTAACTATGGCTACACCTTC
>TRBV19|TRBD1|TRBJ2-2|.|16
CASRSQGAVGTGELFF
TGTGCCAGTAGGTCACAGGGGGCGGTCGGCACCGGGGAGCTGTTTTTT
>TRBV28|.|TRBJ2-7|.|17
CASSLNQLRGISYEQYF
TGTGCCAGCAGTTTAAATCAACTACGCGGAATCTCCTACGAGCAGTACTTC
>TRBV13|.|TRBJ1-1|.|14
CASSLAVLRTEAFF
TGTGCCAGCAGCTTGGCCGTCCTCCGCACTGAAGCTTTCTTT
>TRBV7-8|TRBD1|TRBJ1-2|.|14
CASSSFDRGGGYTF
TGTGCCAGCAGCTCCTTCGACAGGGGCGGGGGCTACACCTTC
>TRBV5-5|TRBD1|TRBJ1-1|.|15
CASRERTGGNTEAFF
TGTGCCAGCAGGGAAAGGACAGGGGGGAACACTGAAGCTTTCTTT
>TRBV5-4|.|TRBJ2-1|.|15
CASSFGGGGGGEQFF
TGTGCCAGCAGCTTTGGAGGGGGGGGCGGGGGTGAGCAGTTCTTC
>TRBV7-2|.|TRBJ2-3|few|17
CASSLAAGRAITDTQYF
TGTGCCAGCAGCTTAGCGGCGGGAAGGGCCATCACAGATACGCAGTATTTT
>TRBV9|TRBD1|TRBJ1-2|few|12
CASSARQGGYTF
TGTGCCAGCAGCGCCCGACAGGGCGGCTACACCTTC
>TRBV5-1|.|TRBJ2-1|.|15
CASSLDSEPYNEQFF
TGCGCCAGCAGCTTGGACAGTGAGCCTTACAATGAGCAGTTCTTC
>TRBV6-5|.|TRBJ2-7|once|15
CASSYSATRGYEQYF
TGTGCCAGCAGTTACTCGGCGACTAGGGGATACGAGCAGTACTTC
>TRBV5-1|.|TRBJ1-5|.|15
CASSVDGVREQPQHF
TGCGCCAGCAGCGTGGATGGGGTCCGGGAACAGCCCCAGCATTTT
>TRBV27|.|TRBJ1-1|.|14
CASRLLGAGTEAFF
TGTGCCAGCAGGCTTCTAGGGGCCGGCACTGAAGCTTTCTTT
>TRBV20-1|.|TRBJ1-5|few|11
CSANKDQPQHF
TGCAGTGCTAACAAAGATCAGCCCCAGCATTTT
>TRBV5-4|TRBD1|TRBJ2-1|.|16
CASSLAGPSRGQGMFF
TGTGCCAGCAGCTTGGCCGGCCCAAGCCGGGGACAGGGCATGTTCTTC
>TRBV29-1|.|TRBJ1-2|.|12
CSVKTGLYGYTF
TGCAGCGTTAAAACAGGGCTCTATGGCTACACCTTC
>TRBV6-1|.|TRBJ1-5|.|15
CASSEMRGGEQPQHF
TGTGCCAGCAGTGAAATGAGAGGGGGTGAACAGCCCCAGCATTTT